This T cell receptor (beta chain) was recovered during a study of T cell repertoires in cytomegalovirus infection. This clonotype showed up just a few times. The antigen is not known. Germline V gene lookup returns CDR1 SGHNT and CDR2 YYREEE (reference sequence). CDR3 length: 16 residues. V was pared by 4 bases and J by 0 bases, with 14 bases between. TCRdb called the reads again in MiXCR, with one record for every CDR3 protein. The sample yields over 250,000 distinct CDR3 sequences, roughly 21% seen once. This TCR came from a human donor in good health (CMV status not recorded). Some clones in this sample may be carry-over from other donors' samples. The chain combines TRBV5-4 with TRBJ2-1; the D call may be TRBD1 or TRBD2 (5 bases each). Sequences were derived from cultured PBMCs, sampled from culture after CMV antigen stimulation. For the CDR3, the DNA is TGTGCCAGCAGCCCTCTGTCAGGGAGCTCCTACAATGAGCAGTTCTTC. It encodes CASSPLSGSSYNEQFF.